This T cell receptor beta chain appears in the sequencing data of a study of CD8+ T cells in alopecia areata. Study-level points and caveats: It was less clear whether patients shared TCRs than it was in mice, possibly because of HLA. In lesional scalp, particularly from alopecia totalis/universalis, clonality was higher than in normal scalp.

Germline V gene data show CDR1 as SGHTA and CDR2 as FQGNSA. The CDR3 length is 16 residues. V lost 6 bases, J lost 6 bases, and 14 bases stayed unmatched. Following RNA extraction, reverse transcription yielded cDNA that acted as the sequencing template. This table comes from immunoSEQ multiplex PCR, and its TCRdb copy is limited to in-frame clones, with some not included. The sample carries 130,000 to 150,000 clones, 45% to 60% recorded once. Turning to this clone: Antigen specificity is unknown.

The TCR sequence derives from a human donor with alopecia areata. The chain employs TRBV7-2 and TRBJ2-3; 8 bases line up with TRBD2. Here the sequenced sample was CD4+ T cells sorted from blood, taken at week 0. CDR3 sequence: CASRQALAGGGDTQYF. As DNA, the CDR3 is TGTGCCAGCAGACAAGCCCTGGCGGGAGGAGGTGATACGCAGTATTTT.